This record looks at one T cell receptor beta chain sequence and its context. Its antigen is undetermined. This sample was included in a study of shared clonotypes between healthy human individuals. Overall study results and limits: In a handful of donors, around 5% of naive CD4 clonotypes appeared in common.

This CDR3 region has 15 residues. Germline loops: CDR1 MRHNA, CDR2 SNTAGT. V gave up 6 bases and J gave up 1 base; unmatched junction bases: 8. Assay used: immunoSEQ multiplex PCR; TCRdb lists only in-frame clones, some missing. In the table there are about 2.4 million clones, 93% of which are singletons. The receptor was derived from a young man in good health. Some clones in this sample may be carry-over from other donors' samples. The chain joins TRBV6-4 to TRBJ1-1; 7 bases fit TRBD1. Sample: naive CD4+ T cells from PBMCs. The sample's subset: CD45RA+ positively selected. The CDR3 sequence is CASRPEGQKNTEAFF. The CDR3 DNA sequence: TGTGCCAGCAGGCCCGAGGGACAGAAGAACACTGAAGCTTTCTTT.